The clone carrying this T cell receptor beta chain appeared a few times. The antigen is unknown. This entry belongs to a study of cytotoxic CD8 clonotypes in ibrutinib-treated CLL. Study at large: After a median about 13 months on treatment (6 to 36), response samples were drawn. Among the samples, the mean was roughly 260,000 productive templates and roughly 96,000 productive rearrangements.

V shed 6 bases, J shed 0 bases, and the junction held 7 bases outside the gene matches. The CDR3 sequence is 16 residues long. Germline V gene sequence: CDR1 SGHTA, CDR2 FQGNSA. TCRdb's copy holds only in-frame clones and misses some; the assay was immunoSEQ multiplex PCR. Here the sample spans 150,000 to 200,000 clones, around 84% being singletons. Study results and limitations: Clonality increased with ibrutinib response but returned toward baseline at progression. Among the clonotypes, public ones were uncommon and contracted or held stable on treatment.

The specimen comprised PBMCs, sampled after 12 months of ibrutinib treatment. The TCR sequence derives from a human donor with chronic lymphocytic leukemia. V is TRBV7-2 and J is TRBJ2-2, with 7 bases identical to TRBD1. The CDR3 is CASSNTGTANTGELFF. Written as DNA, the CDR3 is TGTGCCAGCAGTAATACCGGGACAGCGAACACCGGGGAGCTGTTTTTT.